The T cell receptor (beta chain) described here comes from a study of blood T cells in healthy people across ages. A second PCR of roughly 7 to 11 cycles used a sample-barcoded 5' primer and a J-beta primer mix. Unique molecular identifiers of 12 random nucleotides labeled each cDNA. From the 5' RACE reads, TCRdb called clonotypes with MiXCR, one entry per CDR3 protein. The table records 2 million or so distinct CDR3 sequences, around half of them present only once. The ends lost 7 bases at V and 2 bases at J; junction bases unmatched: 9. The CDR3 extends over 16 amino acids. Germline loops: CDR1 DFQATT, CDR2 SNEGSKA (reference sequence).

The clonotype comes from a middle-aged woman in good health. The sequencing sample was made of blood. This rearrangement joins TRBV20-1 to TRBJ2-3; 13 positions match TRBD2. DNA for the CDR3: TGCAGTGGTTTGGGACTAGCGGGGATATACACAGATACGCAGTATTTT. Translation: CSGLGLAGIYTDTQYF.